These 28 T cell receptor beta chains came from one sample sequenced in a study of T cell responses to AZD1222 COVID-19 vaccine. Data came from immunoSEQ multiplex PCR; TCRdb stores just in-frame clones and leaves some out. The repertoire holds around 78,000 clones, roughly 87% seen once, with 4% to 5.5% in the top ten. Sample: peripheral blood, taken on day 0 of MenACWY control vaccination. These receptors came from an adult in good health.

V usage is TRBV19 and J usage is TRBJ1-6; 7 nucleotides match TRBD1. CDR1 and CDR2 (germline): LNHDA, SQIVND (reference sequence). The CDR3 is 15 amino acids. The J segment lost 4 bases and the V segment lost 4 bases, leaving 4 bases of the junction unmatched. CDR3 DNA sequence: TGTGCCAGTAGTACCTCGGGACAGTATAATTCACCCCTCCACTTT. It is translated as CASSTSGQYNSPLHF.

The chain recombines TRBV15 with TRBJ1-5; D is unresolved. The CDR3 has 20 residues. In germline, CDR1 is LNHNV, CDR2 YYDKDF (reference sequence). Deletions cut 0 bases from V and 0 bases from J, with 21 bases between. The CDR3 reads CATSRDSGFTGRRSNQPQHF. In DNA form, the CDR3 reads TGTGCCACCAGCAGAGACTCGGGCTTTACGGGGAGGCGTAGCAATCAGCCCCAGCATTTT.

The chain couples TRBV28 to TRBJ2-1, with TRBD2 matching over 10 bases. V lost 6 bases to trimming and J lost 9 bases; unmatched junction nucleotides: 11. There are 15 residues in the CDR3. CDR1 is MDHEN, CDR2 SYDVKM, per germline. For the CDR3, the DNA is TGTGCCAGCAGAGCCGGGACTAGCGCCCGGGGTGAGCAGTTCTTC. This sequence encodes CASRAGTSARGEQFF.

The CDR3 DNA follows: TGTGCCAGCAGTTACGTACAGGGGGGCGGCTACACCTTC. This sequence encodes CASSYVQGGGYTF. This chain connects TRBV6-5 to TRBJ1-2; 8 nucleotides line up with TRBD1. The germline V gene encodes CDR1 MNHEY and CDR2 SVGAGI. V was clipped by 2 bases and J by 8 bases; unmatched bases: 4. This CDR3 contains 13 residues.

Here the CDR3 reads CASTNQLELRGNYGYTF. In nucleotides, the CDR3 is TGTGCCAGCACCAACCAGCTGGAACTCAGGGGTAACTATGGCTACACCTTC. The chain links TRBV13 to TRBJ1-2, with D maybe TRBD1 (6 bases). Trimming cost V 7 bases and J 1 base, with 22 bases left between them. Germline CDR1 PRHDT, CDR2 FYEKMQ (reference sequence). The CDR3 covers 17 residues.

The chain uses TRBV12-3 or TRBV12-4 and TRBJ2-1; D not resolved. Trimming pared 10 bases from V and 0 bases from J, leaving 10 bases between. The CDR3 spans 13 residues. Here the CDR3 DNA reads TGTGCCACCGCCGACTTCTCCTACAATGAGCAGTTCTTC. It is translated as CATADFSYNEQFF.

This rearrangement joins TRBV7-2 to TRBJ2-7, with a tentative D call TRBD2 (5 bases). Trimming shortened V by 5 bases and J by 6 bases, and 17 bases separated the two germline ends. Per germline, CDR1 SGHTA and CDR2 FQGNSA. The CDR3 contains 14 residues. The CDR3 sequence is CASSPEGRRSEQYF. The CDR3 bases are TGTGCCAGCAGCCCCGAGGGCAGGCGAAGCGAGCAGTACTTC.

V is TRBV7-3 and J is TRBJ1-5, with D tentatively TRBD1 (6 bases). The CDR3 is made up of 14 amino acids. Trimming shortened V by 4 bases and J by 4 bases, and 11 bases separated the two germline ends. Germline V gene lookup returns CDR1 SGHTA and CDR2 FQGTGA. The CDR3 protein is CASSSGGGNQPQHF. CDR3 DNA sequence: TGTGCCAGCAGCTCCGGAGGGGGGAATCAGCCCCAGCATTTT.

The chain uses TRBV3-1 (or the pseudogene TRBV3-2) and TRBJ2-4; 9 bases fit TRBD1. The V and J ends lost 4 bases and 3 bases, in that order; junction bases with no gene match: 4. Germline loops: CDR1 LGHDT, CDR2 YNNKEL (reference sequence). The CDR3 spans 15 residues. CDR3 amino acids: CASSRTGVDKNIQYF. The CDR3 DNA reads as TGTGCCAGCAGCCGGACAGGGGTGGACAAAAACATTCAGTACTTC.

The gene calls are TRBV7-2 and TRBJ2-7, with D possibly being TRBD2 (5 bases). Trimming took off 0 bases at V and 3 bases at J, with 12 bases between the two ends. Germline assignment: CDR1 SGHTA and CDR2 FQGNSA. The CDR3 is made up of 15 amino acids. CDR3 DNA sequence: TGTGCCAGCAGCTTAGCAACCAGCGGAGGCTACGAGCAGTACTTC. Protein: CASSLATSGGYEQYF.

The DNA for the CDR3 is TGTGCCAGCAGCCAAGACCCGAGGGGGGGGCAGGCAAACACCGGGGAGCTGTTTTTT. This codes for CASSQDPRGGQANTGELFF. The genes are TRBV14 and TRBJ2-2; a weak D match, TRBD2 (7 bases). Trimming removed 0 bases from V and 2 bases from J, with 19 bases in between. Germline-derived CDR1 and CDR2 are SGHDN and FVKESK. The CDR3 runs to 19 residues.

This clone was seen more than once but under ten times. The CDR3 reads CASSLDEHPNTEAFF. The CDR3 DNA sequence: TGCGCCAGCAGCTTGGACGAACACCCGAACACTGAAGCTTTCTTT. The genes are TRBV5-1 and TRBJ1-1; D is unresolved. Germline CDR1 reads SGHRS; CDR2 reads YFSETQ. The CDR3 contains 15 residues. The V gene lost 0 bases and the J gene lost 1 base, with 10 bases spanning the gap. Complete variable domain (other parts from reference TRBV5-1 and TRBJ1-1): KAGVTQTPRYLIKTRGQQVTLSCSPISGHRSVSWYQQTPGQGLQFLFEYFSETQRNKGNFPGRFSGRQFSNSRSEMNVSTLELGDSALYLCASSLDEHPNTEAFFGQGTRLTVV.

The rearrangement links TRBV5-1 to TRBJ2-2; 7 nucleotides line up with TRBD1. Trimming cost V 3 bases and J 1 base; bases outside gene matches: 6. The germline V gene has CDR1 SGHRS and CDR2 YFSETQ. CDR3 size: 16 residues. The CDR3 nucleotides read TGCGCCAGCAGCTCCAGGGGGAGTCAGAACACCGGGGAGCTGTTTTTT. Its translation is CASSSRGSQNTGELFF.

This rearrangement joins TRBV7-8 to TRBJ2-3, with unresolved D. Trimming left V 5 bases short and J 4 bases short, with 7 bases between. This CDR3 is 12 amino acids long. In germline, CDR1 is SGHVS, CDR2 FQNEAQ. Here the CDR3 DNA reads TGTGCCAGCAGCCCCCACTCAGATACGCAGTATTTT. Its protein product is CASSPHSDTQYF.

V gene TRBV19 combines with J gene TRBJ2-7, with unresolved D. Germline lookup yields CDR1 LNHDA and CDR2 SQIVND (reference sequence). V was clipped by 2 bases and J by 0 bases, with 11 bases between them. The length of the CDR3 is 15 residues. This CDR3 is CASSISILNSYEQYF. The CDR3 DNA follows: TGTGCCAGTAGTATATCGATCCTGAACTCCTACGAGCAGTACTTC.

The chain recombines TRBV7-8 with TRBJ1-2; D unresolved. The germline gives CDR1 SGHVS, CDR2 FQNEAQ. Deletions cut 1 base from V and 4 bases from J, with 10 bases between. The CDR3 is 14 amino acids. The CDR3 is CASSLDPETYGYTF. CDR3 DNA sequence: TGTGCCAGCAGCTTAGATCCAGAAACCTATGGCTACACCTTC.

CDR3 sequence (DNA): TGTGCCACCCAAGGGGGTTTTGGCAATCAGCCCCAGCATTTT. Its protein product is CATQGGFGNQPQHF. The V call is TRBV6-5, the J call TRBJ1-5; D may be TRBD1 (6 bases). The CDR3 runs to 14 residues. V lost 10 bases and J lost 2, with 15 bases in between. In germline, CDR1 is MNHEY, CDR2 SVGAGI.

The chain has TRBV5-1 and TRBJ2-3, with a possible D match to TRBD2 (5 bases). V gave up 3 bases and J gave up 8 bases, with 19 bases separating them. The V gene's germline CDR1 is SGHRS and CDR2 YFSETQ. The CDR3 has 15 amino acids. The CDR3: CASSSPSGGGPTQYF. Here the CDR3 DNA reads TGCGCCAGCAGCTCCCCTAGTGGAGGAGGACCTACGCAGTATTTT.

The genes are TRBV15 and TRBJ2-2; weak D call: TRBD2 (5 bases). CDR1 and CDR2 from the germline V gene are LNHNV and YYDKDF (reference sequence). This CDR3 spans 12 amino acids. Trimming cost V 6 bases and J 6 bases, with 8 bases left between them. CDR3 residues: CATRAGPGELFF. DNA for the CDR3: TGTGCCACCAGGGCGGGCCCCGGGGAGCTGTTTTTT.

This rearrangement joins TRBV9 to TRBJ1-1; possible D gene TRBD1, 6 bases. The CDR3 spans 14 residues. The V end was cut by 0 bases, the J end by 4 bases, with 10 bases between. The germline V gene encodes CDR1 SGDLS and CDR2 YYNGEE. The CDR3: CASSVGGAATEAFF. The CDR3 DNA reads TGTGCCAGCAGCGTAGGGGGGGCGGCCACTGAAGCTTTCTTT. The variable domain in full, completed from reference TRBV9 and TRBJ1-1, reads DSGVTQTPKHLITATGQRVTLRCSPRSGDLSVYWYQQSLDQGLQFLIQYYNGEERAKGNILERFSAQQFPDLHSELNLSSLELGDSALYFCASSVGGAATEAFFGQGTRLTVV.

This chain links TRBV9 with TRBJ1-2; 11 bases are a match to TRBD1. Trimming at V came to 0 bases and at J to 2 bases, leaving 3 bases not matched to a gene. This CDR3 spans 16 amino acids. CDR1 and CDR2 (germline): SGDLS, YYNGEE. The CDR3 DNA reads TGTGCCAGCAGCGTAGGCGGGACAGGGGGAAACTATGGCTACACCTTC. Its translation: CASSVGGTGGNYGYTF.

V and J are TRBV4-1 and TRBJ2-3; tentatively, D is TRBD2 (6 bases). The germline V and J ends were trimmed by 0 bases and 1 base, with 11 bases remaining between them. The CDR3 is 16 amino acids. Germline V CDR1 and CDR2: MGHRA, YSYEKL. The CDR3 spells CASSQEAGLGTDTQYF. The CDR3 nucleotides read TGCGCCAGCAGCCAAGAGGCGGGGCTGGGCACAGATACGCAGTATTTT.

The rearrangement uses TRBV7-9 and TRBJ2-1; the D gene is possibly TRBD2 (6 bases). The V and J ends lost 5 bases and 9 bases respectively, with 14 bases between them. This CDR3 comprises 13 residues. The germline CDR1 and CDR2 sequences are SEHNR and FQNEAQ (reference sequence). In DNA form, the CDR3 reads TGTGCCAGCAGCAGCCGCTCCGGGGGTGAGCAGTTCTTC. Translated: CASSSRSGGEQFF.

In this sample, this clone turned up once. V gene TRBV7-2 combines with J gene TRBJ1-6, with D possibly TRBD1 on 6 matching bases. Germline V gene lookup returns CDR1 SGHTA and CDR2 FQGNSA. V lost 3 bases and J 7 bases, leaving 10 bases between the germline ends. The CDR3 has 14 residues. DNA for the CDR3: TGTGCCAGCAGCTTCACAGGGTCGAATTCACCCCTCCACTTT. It is translated as CASSFTGSNSPLHF.

V usage is TRBV4-3 and J usage is TRBJ1-5; the D is unclear. The CDR3 loop spans 13 amino acids. The V gene's germline CDR1 is LGHNA and CDR2 YSLEER. Trimming removed 1 base from V and 7 bases from J, with 8 bases in between. CDR3 amino acids: CASSQVAGQPQHF. The CDR3 nucleotides read TGCGCCAGCAGCCAAGTTGCTGGGCAGCCCCAGCATTTT.

This clone has a single count. The chain has TRBV4-1 and TRBJ1-1; perhaps TRBD1 as D (5 bases). With 3 bases removed from V and 2 bases from J, the gap between germline ends came to 10 bases. CDR1 is MGHRA and CDR2 is YSYEKL in the germline V gene. This CDR3 is 14 amino acids long. The CDR3 bases are TGCGCCAGCAGCCACGTCGGGGCAAACACTGAAGCTTTCTTT. This encodes CASSHVGANTEAFF.

This rearrangement joins TRBV6-2 or TRBV6-3 to TRBJ2-3; 7 nucleotides line up with TRBD2. The CDR3 has 12 amino acids. Trimming removed 4 bases from V and 14 bases from J; junction bases left unmatched: 9. Germline CDR1 reads MNHEY; CDR2 reads SVGEGT. CDR3 protein: CASSLAGVDRYF. DNA of the CDR3: TGTGCCAGCAGTTTGGCGGGAGTGGATCGGTATTTT.

This clone is a singleton in its sample. The rearrangement uses TRBV24-1 and TRBJ2-2, with D uncertain. The V gene's germline CDR1 is KGHDR and CDR2 SFDVKD. The V end lost 10 bases, the J end lost 1 base, and 6 bases lay between the germline ends. CDR3 length: 12 amino acids. CDR3 in amino acids: CATELNTGELFF. The CDR3 nucleotides read TGTGCCACTGAGCTGAACACCGGGGAGCTGTTTTTT.